The 19 T cell receptor beta chains listed next were all sequenced from one sample in a study of vaccination effects on CD4 cells after COVID-19 (dated 2022 in TCRdb). These TCRs are of unknown antigen specificity. In the ViraFEST assay, PBMC were stimulated with viral peptide pools, and TCR sequencing was then used to find antigen-specific CD4+ T cell clonotypes based on their expansion. After less than 13 days of culture, CD4+ T cells were isolated with the EasySep CD4+ T cell isolation kit. Two doses of either the BNT162b2 or the mRNA-1273 mRNA SARS-CoV-2 vaccine were administered to participants. The library came from the immunoSEQ multiplex PCR assay. Imported from immuneACCESS, the table was reduced by TCRdb to in-frame sequences with V and J called. These copies leave out some clones; in studies compared against another copy, an unresolved V gene accounts for under half, and the cause of the remainder is not known. Here the sample has tens of thousands of clones; approximately 75% occur a single time. The top ten clones comprise 9% to 15% of the sample.

Sequencing used CD4+ T cells from PBMCs cultured with HCoV-229E spike peptides, obtained after COVID-19 vaccination. This specimen's cell subset or site label, per the study, means: HCoV-229E spike overlapping peptide pool stimulation. The receptors come from a human donor who received a COVID-19 vaccine.

This sequence joins TRBV27 and TRBJ1-6, with a weak D call TRBD1 (6 bases). The CDR3 contains 15 residues. The V gene's germline CDR1 is MNHEY and CDR2 SMNVEV (reference sequence). V dropped 6 bases and J dropped 10 bases, with 19 bases sitting between them. CDR3 in amino acids: CASSLDPGVVSPLHF. CDR3 coding DNA: TGTGCCAGCAGCTTAGACCCAGGGGTTGTGTCACCCCTCCACTTT.

This chain links TRBV6-5 with TRBJ1-3, with TRBD1 matching 9 bases. CDR1 is MNHEY, CDR2 SVGAGI, per germline. V trimming: 5 bases; J trimming: 4 bases; junction bases outside the gene matches: 6. The CDR3 contains 15 residues. The CDR3 loop is CASSKQGALGNTIYF. CDR3 DNA: TGTGCCAGCAGTAAACAGGGGGCTTTAGGAAACACCATATATTTT.

This clone was detected only once. V and J are TRBV2 and TRBJ1-5; 7 nucleotides line up with TRBD1. Germline assignment: CDR1 SNHLY and CDR2 FYNNEI. The CDR3 consists of 14 residues. Germline trimming cut 7 bases from V and 6 bases from J; bases unmatched to any gene: 9. The CDR3 spells CASIETGRGQPQHF. The CDR3 DNA sequence: TGTGCCAGCATAGAGACAGGGAGAGGTCAGCCCCAGCATTTT.

The J gene is TRBJ1-1, the V gene TRBV24-1; tentative D call: TRBD1 (5 bases). This CDR3 region has 15 residues. In germline, CDR1 is KGHDR, CDR2 SFDVKD. V lost 7 bases to trimming and J lost 0 bases, with 14 bases between them. In nucleotides, the CDR3 is TGTGCCACCAGAGCCCCCGGGACGGTGAACACTGAAGCTTTCTTT. It encodes CATRAPGTVNTEAFF.

V is TRBV14 and J is TRBJ1-2; D gene uncertain. CDR1 is SGHDN, CDR2 FVKESK, per germline. The CDR3 contains 15 residues. Deletions cut 4 bases from V and 1 base from J, with 13 bases between. CDR3: CASSPVRYSNYGYTF. The CDR3 DNA reads as TGTGCCAGCAGCCCAGTTAGATACAGTAACTATGGCTACACCTTC.

The J gene is TRBJ2-7, the V gene TRBV7-7; a possible D gene is TRBD2 (6 bases). V lost 5 bases and J 5 bases, leaving 19 bases between the germline ends. Germline CDR1 is SSHAT and CDR2 is FNYEAQ (reference sequence). This CDR3 region has 15 residues. CDR3 DNA: TGTGCCAGCAGCCCAGGGACTGCGAGTTCCAACGAGCAGTACTTC. Residues: CASSPGTASSNEQYF.

The chain carries TRBV6-1 and TRBJ2-7; a weak D match, TRBD1 (6 bases). The germline CDR1 and CDR2 sequences are MNHNS and SASEGT. This CDR3 has 14 amino acids. Deletions cut 2 bases from V and 4 bases from J, with 12 bases between. The CDR3 reads CASSETGRGYEQYF. The CDR3 DNA is TGTGCCAGCAGTGAAACAGGGAGAGGGTACGAGCAGTACTTC.

The rearrangement joins TRBV6-6 to TRBJ2-1; TRBD2 matches 7 bases. The CDR3 consists of 15 residues. J gave up 3 bases and V 2 bases, and 4 bases lay outside the gene matches. Germline V gives CDR1 MNHNY, CDR2 SVGAGI (reference sequence). The CDR3 reads CASSYGGGSYNEQFF. CDR3 bases: TGTGCCAGCAGTTACGGAGGCGGGAGCTACAATGAGCAGTTCTTC.

This clone was observed a handful of times. The genes are TRBV29-1 and TRBJ1-1, with D unresolved. V was clipped by 4 bases and J by 5 bases, with 14 bases between them. Germline V lookup: CDR1 SQVTM, CDR2 ANQGSEA. The length of the CDR3 is 13 residues. The CDR3 loop is CSVVGDRSTEAFF. CDR3 nucleotide sequence: TGCAGCGTTGTAGGCGACCGATCAACTGAAGCTTTCTTT.

The rearrangement joins TRBV30 to TRBJ2-4, with 12 bases that match TRBD2. Germline V gives CDR1 GTSNPN, CDR2 SVGIG (reference sequence). V lost 5 bases, J lost 7 bases, and 6 bases stayed unmatched. CDR3 length equals 14 residues. For the CDR3, the DNA is TGTGCCTGGGGGGGACTAGCGGGTGTGAACATTCAGTACTTC. This gives the protein CAWGGLAGVNIQYF.

The chain recombines TRBV7-2 with TRBJ1-6, with D perhaps TRBD1 (5 bases). Trimming took off 4 bases at V and 7 bases at J, with 8 bases between the two ends. This CDR3 has 13 amino acids. The germline gives CDR1 SGHTA, CDR2 FQGNSA. As DNA, the CDR3 is TGTGCCAGCAGCTCGGGGGTGAATTCACCCCTCCACTTT. It specifies CASSSGVNSPLHF. The full variable domain, in which reference TRBV7-2 and TRBJ1-6 provide the parts outside the CDR3, is GAGVSQSPSNKVTEKGKDVELRCDPISGHTALYWYRQSLGQGLEFLIYFQGNSAPDKSGLPSDRFSAERTGGSVSTLTIQRTQQEDSAVYLCASSSGVNSPLHFGNGTRLTVT.

This clone was counted only a few times. The chain carries TRBV25-1 and TRBJ2-1; 7 bases are a match to TRBD2. Trimming removed 4 bases from V and 8 bases from J; junction bases left unmatched: 14. This CDR3 comprises 16 residues. Germline V gene sequence: CDR1 MGHDK, CDR2 SYGVNS. This CDR3 reads CASSASGVIYGDEQFF. The CDR3, as DNA: TGTGCCAGCAGTGCGAGCGGGGTCATTTATGGGGATGAGCAGTTCTTC. Based on the CDR3 plus reference TRBV25-1 and TRBJ2-1, the full variable domain is EADIYQTPRYLVIGTGKKITLECSQTMGHDKMYWYQQDPGMELHLIHYSYGVNSTEKGDLSSESTVSRIRTEHFPLTLESARPSHTSQYLCASSASGVIYGDEQFFGPGTRLTVL.

This chain links TRBV3-1 (or the pseudogene TRBV3-2) with TRBJ2-1; TRBD2 agrees at 8 bases. The CDR3 consists of 14 residues. Trimming removed 4 bases from V and 7 bases from J; junction bases left unmatched: 6. Germline values: CDR1 LGHDT, CDR2 YNNKEL (reference sequence). The chain's CDR3 is CASSRREGLNEQFF. The CDR3 nucleotides are TGTGCCAGCAGCCGCCGGGAGGGCTTGAATGAGCAGTTCTTC.

The rearrangement joins TRBV7-2 to TRBJ2-5, with 11 bases aligning to TRBD2. Germline V gives CDR1 SGHTA, CDR2 FQGNSA. This CDR3 has 16 amino acids. V shed 4 bases and J 5 bases; nucleotides not matched to a gene: 9. The CDR3 region has the DNA TGTGCCAGCAGCTACGTTAGCGGGGGGGCGGTTGAGACCCAGTACTTC. Protein sequence: CASSYVSGGAVETQYF.

This clone appeared a few times. The chain has TRBV5-1 and TRBJ2-2; TRBD1 matches at 7 bases. From germline, CDR1 is SGHRS and CDR2 YFSETQ. The CDR3 totals 16 residues. The V gene end was trimmed by 0 bases and the J gene end by 1 base; junction bases not matched to a gene: 3. CDR3 nucleotide sequence: TGCGCCAGCAGCTTGGCGGGACAGAGGAACACCGGGGAGCTGTTTTTT. Residues: CASSLAGQRNTGELFF. Together with reference TRBV5-1 and TRBJ2-2, the CDR3 gives the full variable domain: KAGVTQTPRYLIKTRGQQVTLSCSPISGHRSVSWYQQTPGQGLQFLFEYFSETQRNKGNFPGRFSGRQFSNSRSEMNVSTLELGDSALYLCASSLAGQRNTGELFFGEGSRLTVL.

There are a few counts of this clone. The chain links TRBV5-4 to TRBJ1-2, with 9 bases lining up with TRBD1. CDR1 SGHNT and CDR2 YYREEE come from the germline V gene (reference sequence). CDR3 size: 15 residues. The V segment lost 0 bases and the J segment 5 bases; nucleotides outside the gene matches: 5. This chain's CDR3 is CASSLGFGTGYGYTF. The CDR3 nucleotides are TGTGCCAGCAGCTTGGGATTCGGGACAGGGTATGGCTACACCTTC.

The chain has TRBV6-2 or TRBV6-3 and TRBJ2-7; 7 bases are shared with TRBD2. Germline V CDR1 and CDR2: MNHEY, SVGEGT. The CDR3 consists of 16 residues. J gave up 3 bases and V 5 bases, and 13 bases lay outside the gene matches. The CDR3 DNA reads as TGTGCCAGCAGTAGGAACGGGGCTAGCGGAGACTACGAGCAGTACTTC. The encoded protein is CASSRNGASGDYEQYF.

Remarks on this clone: The CDR3 end shows no conserved phenylalanine or tryptophan, and so a read error is likely. The DNA is left out, because the CDR3 cannot be placed on it with certainty; the CDR3 is given as TCRdb lists it. The chain links TRBV29-1 to TRBJ1-1. From germline, CDR1 is SQVTM and CDR2 ANQGSEA. The CDR3 length is 10 residues, termini included. The CDR3: CIPPLTSGIR.

The chain carries TRBV18 and TRBJ1-2; 8 nucleotides align to TRBD1. The germline CDR1 and CDR2 sequences are KGHSH and LQKENI. J lost 4 bases, V lost 5 bases, and 6 bases had no gene match. This CDR3 has 14 amino acids. The CDR3 sequence is CASSTSTGVYGYTF. CDR3 nucleotide sequence: TGTGCCAGCTCAACATCGACAGGGGTCTATGGCTACACCTTC.